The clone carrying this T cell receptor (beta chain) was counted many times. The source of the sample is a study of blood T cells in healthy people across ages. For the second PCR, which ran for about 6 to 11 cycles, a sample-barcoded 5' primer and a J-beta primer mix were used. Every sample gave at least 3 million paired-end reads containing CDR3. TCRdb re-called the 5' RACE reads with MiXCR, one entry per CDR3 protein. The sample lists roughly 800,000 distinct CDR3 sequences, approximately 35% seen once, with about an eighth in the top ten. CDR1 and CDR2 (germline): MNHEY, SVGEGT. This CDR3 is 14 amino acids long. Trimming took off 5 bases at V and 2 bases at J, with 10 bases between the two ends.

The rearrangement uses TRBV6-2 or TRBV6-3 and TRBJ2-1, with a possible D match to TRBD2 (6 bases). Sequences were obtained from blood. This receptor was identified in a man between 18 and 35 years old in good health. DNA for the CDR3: TGTGCCAGCAGTCGGGCGGGGCCCTACAATGAGCAGTTCTTC. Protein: CASSRAGPYNEQFF.